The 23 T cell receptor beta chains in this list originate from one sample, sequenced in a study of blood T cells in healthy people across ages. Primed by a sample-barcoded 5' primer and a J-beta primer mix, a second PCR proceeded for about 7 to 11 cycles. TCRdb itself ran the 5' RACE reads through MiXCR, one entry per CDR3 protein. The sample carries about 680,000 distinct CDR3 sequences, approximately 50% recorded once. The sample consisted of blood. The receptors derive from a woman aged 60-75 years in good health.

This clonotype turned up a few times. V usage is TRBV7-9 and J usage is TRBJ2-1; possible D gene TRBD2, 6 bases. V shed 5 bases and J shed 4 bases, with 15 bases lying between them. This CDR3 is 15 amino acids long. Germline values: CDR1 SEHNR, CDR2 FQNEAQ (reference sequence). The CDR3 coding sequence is TGTGCCAGCAGCCGAACGGGAGTTTCGTACAATGAGCAGTTCTTC. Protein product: CASSRTGVSYNEQFF.

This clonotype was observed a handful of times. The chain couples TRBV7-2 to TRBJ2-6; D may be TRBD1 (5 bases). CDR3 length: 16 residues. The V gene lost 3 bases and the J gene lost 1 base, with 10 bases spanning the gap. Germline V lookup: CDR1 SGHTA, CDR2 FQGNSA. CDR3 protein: CASSFGQASGANVLTF. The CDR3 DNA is TGTGCCAGCAGCTTCGGACAAGCGTCTGGGGCCAACGTCCTGACTTTC.

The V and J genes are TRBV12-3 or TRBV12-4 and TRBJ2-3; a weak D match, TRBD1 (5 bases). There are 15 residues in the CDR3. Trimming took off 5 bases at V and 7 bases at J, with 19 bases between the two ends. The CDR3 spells CASSVGRGPMNTQYF. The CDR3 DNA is TGTGCCAGCAGTGTAGGAAGGGGCCCCATGAATACGCAGTATTTT.

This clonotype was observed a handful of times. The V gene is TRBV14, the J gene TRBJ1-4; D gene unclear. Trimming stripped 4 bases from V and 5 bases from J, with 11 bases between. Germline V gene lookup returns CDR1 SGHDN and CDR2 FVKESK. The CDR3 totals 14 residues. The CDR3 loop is CASSLRVPNEKLFF. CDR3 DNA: TGTGCCAGCAGCCTAAGGGTTCCCAATGAAAAACTGTTTTTT.

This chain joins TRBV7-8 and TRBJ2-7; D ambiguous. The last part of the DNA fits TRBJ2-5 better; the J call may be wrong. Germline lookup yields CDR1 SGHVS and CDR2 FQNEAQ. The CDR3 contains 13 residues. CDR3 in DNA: TGTGCCAGCAGCTTAGTTTCGCGGGAGACCCAGTACTTC. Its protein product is CASSLVSRETQYF.

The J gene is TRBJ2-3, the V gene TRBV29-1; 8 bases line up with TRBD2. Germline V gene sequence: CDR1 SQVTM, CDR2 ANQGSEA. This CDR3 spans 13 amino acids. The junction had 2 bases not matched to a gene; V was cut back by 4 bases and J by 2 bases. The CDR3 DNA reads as TGCAGCGTTGGACTAGCGAACACAGATACGCAGTATTTT. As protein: CSVGLANTDTQYF.

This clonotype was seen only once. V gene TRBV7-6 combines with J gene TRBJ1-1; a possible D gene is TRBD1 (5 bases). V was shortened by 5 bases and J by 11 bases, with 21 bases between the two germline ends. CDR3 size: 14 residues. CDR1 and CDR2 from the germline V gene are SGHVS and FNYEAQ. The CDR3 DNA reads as TGTGCCAGCAGCACAATCCGGGGCCCACCGGGCGCTTTCTTT. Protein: CASSTIRGPPGAFF.

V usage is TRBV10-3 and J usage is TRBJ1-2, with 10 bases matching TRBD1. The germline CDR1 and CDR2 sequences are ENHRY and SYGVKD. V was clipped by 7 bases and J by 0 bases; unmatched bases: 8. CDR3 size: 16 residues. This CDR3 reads CAIKPGQGIANYGYTF. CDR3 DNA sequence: TGTGCCATCAAGCCGGGACAGGGGATAGCTAACTATGGCTACACCTTC.

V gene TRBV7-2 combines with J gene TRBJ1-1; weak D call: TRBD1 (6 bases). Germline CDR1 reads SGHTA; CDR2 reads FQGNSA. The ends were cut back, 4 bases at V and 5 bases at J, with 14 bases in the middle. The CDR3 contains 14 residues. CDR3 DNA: TGTGCCAGCAGCTCCCCAAACAGGGTTACTGAAGCTTTCTTT. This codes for CASSSPNRVTEAFF.

The CDR3 reads CASSVGNWDYEQYF. CDR3 in DNA: TGTGCCAGCAGCGTAGGCAACTGGGACTACGAGCAGTACTTC. The chain links TRBV9 to TRBJ2-4; D gene uncertain. The J call may be faulty, since TRBJ2-7 better matches the DNA end. The germline V gene has CDR1 SGDLS and CDR2 YYNGEE. The CDR3 is 14 residues long.

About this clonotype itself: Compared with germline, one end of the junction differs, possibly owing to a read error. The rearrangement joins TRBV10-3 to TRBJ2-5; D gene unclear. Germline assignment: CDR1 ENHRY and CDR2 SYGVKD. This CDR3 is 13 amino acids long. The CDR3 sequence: CATSESLVETQYF. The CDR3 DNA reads TGTGCCACCAGTGAGTCGTTGGTGGAGACCCAGTACTTC.

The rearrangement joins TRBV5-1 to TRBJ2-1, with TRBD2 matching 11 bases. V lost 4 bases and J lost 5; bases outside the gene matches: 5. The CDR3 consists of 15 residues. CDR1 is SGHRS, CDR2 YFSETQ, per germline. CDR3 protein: CASSPMTSGNNEQFF. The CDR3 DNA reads TGCGCCAGCAGCCCGATGACTAGCGGGAACAATGAGCAGTTCTTC.

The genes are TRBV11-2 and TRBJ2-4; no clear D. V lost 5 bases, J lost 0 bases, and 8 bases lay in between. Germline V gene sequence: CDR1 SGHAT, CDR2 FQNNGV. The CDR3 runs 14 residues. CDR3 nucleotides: TGTGCCAGCAGCCACTACGTAGCCAAAAACATTCAGTACTTC. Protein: CASSHYVAKNIQYF.

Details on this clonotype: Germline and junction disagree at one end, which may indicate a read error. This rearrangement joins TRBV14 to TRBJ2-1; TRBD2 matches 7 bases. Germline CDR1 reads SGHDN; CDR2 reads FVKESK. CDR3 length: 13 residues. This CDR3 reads CVSGDGVGNEQFF. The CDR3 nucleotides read TGTGTCAGCGGGGACGGGGTTGGGAATGAGCAGTTCTTC. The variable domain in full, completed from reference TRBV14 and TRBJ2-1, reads EAGVTQFPSHSVIEKGQTVTLRCDPISGHDNLYWYRRVMGKEIKFLLHFVKESKQDESGMPNNRFLAERTGGTYSTLKVQPAELEDSGVYFCVSGDGVGNEQFFGPGTRLTVL.

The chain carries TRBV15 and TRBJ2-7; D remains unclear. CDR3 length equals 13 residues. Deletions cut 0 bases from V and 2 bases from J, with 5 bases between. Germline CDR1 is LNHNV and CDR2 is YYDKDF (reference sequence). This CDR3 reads CATSRDYTYEQYF. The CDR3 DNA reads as TGTGCCACCAGCAGAGATTACACCTACGAGCAGTACTTC.

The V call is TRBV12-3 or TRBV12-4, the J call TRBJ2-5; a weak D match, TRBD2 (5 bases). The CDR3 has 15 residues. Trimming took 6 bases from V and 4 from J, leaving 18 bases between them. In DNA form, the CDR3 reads TGTGCCAGCAGCCCTATGGGGAGCCGAGGAGAGACCCAGTACTTC. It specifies CASSPMGSRGETQYF.

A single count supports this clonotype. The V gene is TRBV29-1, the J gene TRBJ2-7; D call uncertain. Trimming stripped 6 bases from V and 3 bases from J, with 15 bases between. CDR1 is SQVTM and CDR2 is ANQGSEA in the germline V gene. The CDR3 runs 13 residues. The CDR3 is CSVKRGPHYEQYF. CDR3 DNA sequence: TGCAGCGTCAAACGAGGACCCCACTACGAGCAGTACTTC.

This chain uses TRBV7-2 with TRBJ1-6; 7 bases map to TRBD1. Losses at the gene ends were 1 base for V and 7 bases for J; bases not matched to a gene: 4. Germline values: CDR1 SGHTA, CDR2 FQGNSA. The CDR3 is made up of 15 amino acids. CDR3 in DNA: TGTGCCAGCAGCTTAGTGGGACAGTCCAATTCACCCCTCCACTTT. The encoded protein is CASSLVGQSNSPLHF.

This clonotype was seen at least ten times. The CDR3 is CASTPGGATLNTEAFF. In DNA form, the CDR3 reads TGTGCCAGCACCCCCGGAGGGGCAACCCTGAACACTGAAGCTTTCTTT. The gene calls are TRBV27 and TRBJ1-1; a weak D match, TRBD1 (5 bases). The ends were cut back, 7 bases at V and 0 bases at J, with 18 bases in the middle. The CDR3 spans 16 residues. Germline-derived CDR1 and CDR2 are MNHEY and SMNVEV (reference sequence).

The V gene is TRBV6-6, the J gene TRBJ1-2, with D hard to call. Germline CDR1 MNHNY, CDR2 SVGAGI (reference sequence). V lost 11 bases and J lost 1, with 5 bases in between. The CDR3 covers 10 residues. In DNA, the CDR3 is TGTGCCGGCGATAACTATGGCTACACCTTC. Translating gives CAGDNYGYTF.

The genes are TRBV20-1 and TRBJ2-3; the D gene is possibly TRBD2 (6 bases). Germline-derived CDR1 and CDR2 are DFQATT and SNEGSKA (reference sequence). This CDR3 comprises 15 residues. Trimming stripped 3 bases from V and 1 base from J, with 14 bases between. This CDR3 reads CSASYGGVGTDTQYF. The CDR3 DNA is TGCAGTGCTAGCTACGGGGGTGTGGGCACAGATACGCAGTATTTT.

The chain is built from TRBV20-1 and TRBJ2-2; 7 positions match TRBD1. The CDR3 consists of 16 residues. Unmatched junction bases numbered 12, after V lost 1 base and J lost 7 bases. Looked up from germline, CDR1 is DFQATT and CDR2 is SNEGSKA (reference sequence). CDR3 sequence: CSARVRAAAGGGELFF. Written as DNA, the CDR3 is TGCAGTGCTAGAGTGAGGGCAGCGGCAGGGGGCGGGGAGCTGTTTTTT.

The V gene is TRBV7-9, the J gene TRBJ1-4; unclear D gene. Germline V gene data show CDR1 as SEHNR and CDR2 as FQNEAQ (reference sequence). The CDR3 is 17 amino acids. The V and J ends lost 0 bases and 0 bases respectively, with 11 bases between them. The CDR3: CASSLARMTTTNEKLFF. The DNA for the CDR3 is TGTGCCAGCAGCTTAGCCCGGATGACTACAACTAATGAAAAACTGTTTTTT.